The 10 T cell receptor beta chains listed next were all sequenced from one sample in a study of blood T cells in healthy people across ages (dated by TCRdb to the mid-2010s). Receptor amplification or capture employed 5' RACE. Sequencing used an Illumina HiSeq 2500. A second PCR of about 6 to 12 cycles was run with a J-beta primer mix and a sample-barcoded 5' primer. TCRdb trimmed the raw reads at Q25, called clones with MiXCR and kept productive beta chains. Rows are combined by CDR3 protein, so each entry shows the most common genes and DNA. The sample data list approximately 820,000 distinct CDR3 sequences, and around 43% of these were observed just once. The ten biggest clones cover about a fifth of the sample. The sample was blood. These receptors were taken from a man aged 55-75 years in good health.

The gene calls are TRBV12-5 and TRBJ2-1; possibly TRBD2 for D (6 bases). This CDR3 has 14 amino acids. Germline CDR1 is LGHNT and CDR2 is FRNRAP. With 5 bases removed from V and 4 bases from J, the gap between germline ends came to 12 bases. The CDR3 spells CASGPFSGYNEQFF. CDR3 in DNA: TGTGCTAGTGGTCCCTTTAGCGGATACAATGAGCAGTTCTTC.

V usage is TRBV5-1 and J usage is TRBJ1-1, with D possibly being TRBD1 (6 bases). CDR1 and CDR2 (germline): SGHRS, YFSETQ. The CDR3 covers 11 residues. V was clipped by 3 bases and J by 11 bases, with 11 bases between them. The CDR3 DNA reads as TGCGCCAGCAGCTCCCGGACAGACGCTTTCTTT. Its translation: CASSSRTDAFF.

The chain couples TRBV4-3 to TRBJ1-6, with D possibly being TRBD1 (5 bases). Per germline, CDR1 LGHNA and CDR2 YSLEER. V was trimmed by 0 bases and J by 7 bases, leaving 10 bases between them. This CDR3 region has 15 residues. CDR3 sequence (DNA): TGCGCCAGCAGCCAAGAAGACAGTTACAATTCACCCCTCCACTTT. Translating gives CASSQEDSYNSPLHF.

V usage is TRBV7-2 and J usage is TRBJ2-7; unclear D gene. CDR1 is SGHTA and CDR2 is FQGNSA in the germline V gene. The V and J ends lost 4 bases and 0 bases respectively, with 16 bases between them. The CDR3 runs 16 residues. CDR3 in DNA: TGTGCCAGCAGCTCCGGACCCATAAAATCCTCCTACGAGCAGTACTTC. It codes for CASSSGPIKSSYEQYF.

Only a few counts were recorded for this clonotype. This chain uses TRBV5-1 with TRBJ2-5; D remains ambiguous. CDR1 is SGHRS and CDR2 is YFSETQ in the germline V gene. Trimming pared 4 bases from V and 2 bases from J, leaving 12 bases between. The CDR3 is 14 residues long. Here the CDR3 reads CASSPQTSQETQYF. DNA for the CDR3: TGCGCCAGCAGCCCCCAGACGTCGCAAGAGACCCAGTACTTC.

This clonotype was recorded many times. This rearrangement joins TRBV10-3 to TRBJ2-7; 8 nucleotides match TRBD1. Germline trimming cut 6 bases from V and 4 bases from J; bases unmatched to any gene: 8. Per the germline V gene, CDR1 is ENHRY and CDR2 is SYGVKD. The CDR3 contains 14 residues. The CDR3 DNA reads as TGTGCCATCAGGAAGACAGGGGCAGTGTACGAGCAGTACTTC. Protein product: CAIRKTGAVYEQYF.

The genes are TRBV19 and TRBJ2-5; no clear D gene. This CDR3 comprises 14 residues. V was trimmed by 5 bases and J by 4 bases, leaving 14 bases between them. Per germline, CDR1 LNHDA and CDR2 SQIVND (reference sequence). CDR3 region: CASSGAAFRETQYF. Here the CDR3 DNA reads TGTGCCAGTAGTGGAGCCGCCTTCCGAGAGACCCAGTACTTC.

The chain recombines TRBV18 with TRBJ2-5, with D unresolved. Germline CDR1 reads KGHSH; CDR2 reads LQKENI. The CDR3 has 13 amino acids. Trimming stripped 8 bases from V and 1 base from J, with 11 bases between. CDR3 loop: CASASPAQETQYF. The CDR3 DNA follows: TGTGCCAGCGCAAGCCCTGCCCAAGAGACCCAGTACTTC. The whole variable domain, remainder taken from reference TRBV18 and TRBJ2-5, is NAGVMQNPRHLVRRRGQEARLRCSPMKGHSHVYWYRQLPEEGLKFMVYLQKENIIDESGMPKERFSAEFPKEGPSILRIQQVVRGDSAAYFCASASPAQETQYFGPGTRLLVL.

V is TRBV7-2 and J is TRBJ2-1; D tentatively reads TRBD1 or TRBD2 (6 bases each). The length of the CDR3 is 14 residues. V dropped 5 bases and J dropped 8 bases, with 16 bases sitting between them. Germline loops: CDR1 SGHTA, CDR2 FQGNSA. The CDR3 DNA follows: TGTGCCAGCAGCCCTTCACGGGGGCCCCATGAGCAGTTCTTC. Protein: CASSPSRGPHEQFF.

This clonotype was observed a few times. J is TRBJ2-1 and V is TRBV21-1. TRBV21-1 is assigned pseudogene status. This CDR3 comprises 15 residues. The CDR3 reads CASSKPGTTYNEQFF. The CDR3 bases are TGTGCCAGCAGCAAACCCGGGACTACCTACAATGAGCAGTTCTTC.